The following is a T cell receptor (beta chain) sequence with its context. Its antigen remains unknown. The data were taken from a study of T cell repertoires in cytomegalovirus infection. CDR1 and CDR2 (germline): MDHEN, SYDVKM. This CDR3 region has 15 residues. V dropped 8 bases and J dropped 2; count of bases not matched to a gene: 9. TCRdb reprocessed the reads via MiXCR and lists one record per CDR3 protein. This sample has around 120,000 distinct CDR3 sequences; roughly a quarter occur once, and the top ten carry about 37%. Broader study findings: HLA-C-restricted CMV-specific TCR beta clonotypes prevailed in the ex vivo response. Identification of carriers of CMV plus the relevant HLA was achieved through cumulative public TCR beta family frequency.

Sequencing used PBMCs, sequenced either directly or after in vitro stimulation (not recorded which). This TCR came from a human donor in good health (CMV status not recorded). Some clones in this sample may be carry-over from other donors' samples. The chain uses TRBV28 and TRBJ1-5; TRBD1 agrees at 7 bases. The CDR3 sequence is CASGLATGRNQPQHF. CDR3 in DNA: TGTGCCAGCGGTCTTGCGACAGGGCGCAATCAGCCCCAGCATTTT.